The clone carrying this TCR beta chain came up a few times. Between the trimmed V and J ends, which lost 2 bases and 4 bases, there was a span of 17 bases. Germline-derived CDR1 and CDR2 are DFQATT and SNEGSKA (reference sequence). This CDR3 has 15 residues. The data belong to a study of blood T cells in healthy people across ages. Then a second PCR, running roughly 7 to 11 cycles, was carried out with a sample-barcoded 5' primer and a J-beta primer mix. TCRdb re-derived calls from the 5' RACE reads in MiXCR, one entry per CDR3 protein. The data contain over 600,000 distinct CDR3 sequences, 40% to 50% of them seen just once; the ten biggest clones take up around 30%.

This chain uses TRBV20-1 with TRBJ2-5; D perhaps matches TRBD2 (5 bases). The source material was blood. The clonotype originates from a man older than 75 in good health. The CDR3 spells CSARPPWGERETQYF. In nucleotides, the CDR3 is TGCAGTGCTAGACCCCCCTGGGGAGAAAGAGAGACCCAGTACTTC.